Following are 20 T cell receptor beta chains from one sample sequenced in a study of blood T cell repertoires in COVID-19. Assay used: immunoSEQ multiplex PCR; TCRdb lists only in-frame clones, some missing. The profile covers about 260,000 clones, with about 91% appearing a single time and approximately 2.6% taken by the ten largest. What was sequenced was peripheral blood. Source of these receptors: a person aged 18 to 29 with COVID-19, enrolled during active disease.

This clone has just one count. The CDR3 region is CASSLELAGVDTQYF. The CDR3 region has the DNA TGCGCCAGCAGCTTGGAACTAGCGGGAGTCGATACGCAGTATTTT. The V gene is TRBV5-1, the J gene TRBJ2-3; 11 bases are a match to TRBD2. Trimming took 0 bases from V and 6 from J; bases not matched to a gene: 3. The CDR3 spans 15 residues. Germline CDR1 SGHRS, CDR2 YFSETQ.

The J gene is TRBJ2-1, the V gene TRBV29-1; D may be TRBD1 (6 bases). The CDR3 contains 15 residues. V was shortened by 7 bases and J by 4 bases, with 20 bases between the two germline ends. Germline V lookup: CDR1 SQVTM, CDR2 ANQGSEA. CDR3: CSGTTGTGAYNEQFF. The CDR3 DNA follows: TGCAGCGGGACAACAGGGACGGGTGCGTACAATGAGCAGTTCTTC.

V gene TRBV7-5 combines with J gene TRBJ1-1; the D call in the table, TRBD1, was not verified against the DNA. TRBV7-5 is labeled a pseudogene. This CDR3 region has 14 residues. CDR3 sequence reads: CARSFPGQGSLAFF. The CDR3 region has the DNA TGTGCCAGAAGCTTTCCGGGACAGGGCTCCCTAGCTTTCTTT.

This chain connects TRBV11-2 to TRBJ2-1; TRBD2 matches at 7 bases. Germline CDR1 is SGHAT and CDR2 is FQNNGV. The V gene end was trimmed by 6 bases and the J gene end by 2 bases; junction bases not matched to a gene: 7. The CDR3 runs to 15 residues. CDR3 residues: CASRSWGGTYNEQFF. CDR3 DNA: TGTGCCAGCAGGAGTTGGGGGGGAACCTACAATGAGCAGTTCTTC.

CDR3 nucleotides: TGTGCCAGCAGCTTAATGGGGGCGCGGGAAGAGACCCAGTACTTC. Encoded protein: CASSLMGAREETQYF. The chain has TRBV7-9 and TRBJ2-5, with a weak D call TRBD1 (6 bases). V was clipped by 2 bases and J by 3 bases, with 13 bases between them. Germline V lookup: CDR1 SEHNR, CDR2 FQNEAQ (reference sequence). The CDR3 has 15 amino acids.

This clone was picked up one time. The chain recombines TRBV5-1 with TRBJ2-2; 11 bases are a match to TRBD2. With V trimmed by 4 bases and J by 4 bases, 6 bases remained unmatched. CDR3 length equals 16 residues. From germline, CDR1 is SGHRS and CDR2 YFSETQ. CDR3 in amino acids: CASSGTSGSSTGELFF. CDR3 DNA: TGCGCCAGCAGCGGCACTAGCGGGAGTTCCACCGGGGAGCTGTTTTTT. The whole variable domain, remainder taken from reference TRBV5-1 and TRBJ2-2, is KAGVTQTPRYLIKTRGQQVTLSCSPISGHRSVSWYQQTPGQGLQFLFEYFSETQRNKGNFPGRFSGRQFSNSRSEMNVSTLELGDSALYLCASSGTSGSSTGELFFGEGSRLTVL.

This chain joins TRBV9 and TRBJ2-2, with 12 bases identical to TRBD2. The germline V gene encodes CDR1 SGDLS and CDR2 YYNGEE. Trimming at V came to 0 bases and at J to 8 bases, leaving 2 bases not matched to a gene. There are 15 residues in the CDR3. CDR3 protein: CASSVELAGGGELFF. CDR3 DNA: TGTGCCAGCAGCGTAGAACTAGCGGGAGGTGGGGAGCTGTTTTTT.

The V gene is TRBV28, the J gene TRBJ1-2; TRBD1 is a possible D gene (5 bases). The V and J ends lost 4 bases and 5 bases respectively, with 14 bases between them. The CDR3 runs 14 residues. CDR1 MDHEN and CDR2 SYDVKM come from the germline V gene. The CDR3 region is CASSYPGGDYGYTF. The CDR3 nucleotides read TGTGCCAGCAGTTACCCGGGAGGGGATTATGGCTACACCTTC.

Comments on this clone: At one end, the junction sequence differs from germline, possibly due to a read error. This chain connects TRBV7-2 to TRBJ2-5; TRBD2 agrees at 11 bases. Germline lookup yields CDR1 SGHTA and CDR2 FQGNSA. The CDR3 runs to 15 residues. The CDR3 here is CASSLAGGGWETQYF. CDR3 bases: TGTGCCAGCAGCCTAGCGGGAGGCGGATGGGAGACCCAGTACTTC.

CDR3 sequence: CASSLRLGEAGSSSYEQYF. The CDR3, as DNA: TGTGCCAGCAGTTTGCGTCTGGGGGAGGCAGGGTCAAGCTCCTACGAGCAGTACTTC. This chain uses TRBV28 with TRBJ2-7, with a possible D match to TRBD2 (6 bases). Trimming removed 3 bases from V and 0 bases from J, with 24 bases in between. CDR1 and CDR2 from the germline V gene are MDHEN and SYDVKM. The CDR3 contains 19 residues. Based on the CDR3 plus reference TRBV28 and TRBJ2-7, the full variable domain is DVKVTQSSRYLVKRTGEKVFLECVQDMDHENMFWYRQDPGLGLRLIYFSYDVKMKEKGDIPEGYSVSREKKERFSLILESASTNQTSMYLCASSLRLGEAGSSSYEQYFGPGTRLTVT.

The rearrangement links TRBV7-9 to TRBJ1-5; possibly TRBD1 for D (6 bases). The germline V gene has CDR1 SEHNR and CDR2 FQNEAQ (reference sequence). The CDR3 is 15 residues long. V shed 1 base and J shed 5 bases, with 12 bases lying between them. The CDR3 nucleotides are TGTGCCAGCAGCTTAGGGGGGACATTGTATCAGCCCCAGCATTTT. The encoded protein is CASSLGGTLYQPQHF.

The chain recombines TRBV4-2 with TRBJ2-7, with D perhaps matching TRBD1 (6 bases). Trimming left V 0 bases short and J 5 bases short, with 11 bases between. CDR3 size: 14 residues. Germline V gene sequence: CDR1 LGHNA, CDR2 YNFKEQ. Here the CDR3 DNA reads TGTGCCAGCAGCCAAGACCAGGGGCGCGACGAGCAGTACTTC. This gives the protein CASSQDQGRDEQYF.

The chain carries TRBV7-9 and TRBJ2-5; possible D gene TRBD1, 6 bases. Germline CDR1 reads SEHNR; CDR2 reads FQNEAQ (reference sequence). The CDR3 length is 13 residues. V gave up 4 bases and J gave up 4 bases, with 10 bases separating them. The chain's CDR3 is CASSSSGVETQYF. The CDR3 region has the DNA TGTGCCAGCAGCTCCTCAGGGGTAGAGACCCAGTACTTC.

The V and J genes are TRBV19 and TRBJ2-5, with D unresolved. V was cut by 5 bases and J by 10 bases, with 17 bases left in between. CDR1 is LNHDA, CDR2 SQIVND, per germline (reference sequence). The length of the CDR3 is 13 residues. The CDR3 nucleotides read TGTGCCAGTAGTGATCGGCCGGCGGTTGGCCAGTACTTC. As protein: CASSDRPAVGQYF.

V is TRBV9 and J is TRBJ1-3; TRBD1 might be the D (5 bases). The germline V gene encodes CDR1 SGDLS and CDR2 YYNGEE. V lost 2 bases, J lost 1 base, and 7 bases lay in between. The CDR3 loop spans 14 amino acids. CDR3 DNA: TGTGCCAGCAGCGTGGGGCAGTCTGGAAACACCATATATTTT. Translated: CASSVGQSGNTIYF.

The J gene is TRBJ2-5, the V gene TRBV7-2; 12 bases are a match to TRBD2. Germline CDR1 is SGHTA and CDR2 is FQGNSA. V was clipped by 5 bases and J by 5 bases; unmatched bases: 9. This CDR3 comprises 16 residues. CDR3 protein: CASSDPSGRARETQYF. The CDR3 DNA reads as TGTGCCAGCAGCGATCCTAGCGGGAGGGCCCGGGAGACCCAGTACTTC.

This clone occurred once. The chain is built from TRBV19 and TRBJ2-3; 8 bases line up with TRBD2. Per the germline V gene, CDR1 is LNHDA and CDR2 is SQIVND (reference sequence). CDR3 length: 16 amino acids. The trim removed 5 bases at V and 2 bases at J, leaving 9 bases unmatched. DNA for the CDR3: TGTGCCAGTAGTGGAACACTAGCGGAGAACACAGATACGCAGTATTTT. Its translation: CASSGTLAENTDTQYF.

In this sample, this clone turned up a few times. This rearrangement joins TRBV9 to TRBJ1-3; the D gene is possibly TRBD1 (5 bases). CDR1 SGDLS and CDR2 YYNGEE come from the germline V gene. Trimming cost V 4 bases and J 2 bases, with 13 bases left between them. The CDR3 has 15 residues. CDR3 DNA: TGTGCCAGCAGCTCAATCCAGGGTCCTGGAAACACCATATATTTT. Its protein product is CASSSIQGPGNTIYF.

This rearrangement joins TRBV27 to TRBJ2-1; the match to TRBD2 covers 8 bases. From germline, CDR1 is MNHEY and CDR2 SMNVEV (reference sequence). The CDR3 covers 17 residues. Trimming at V came to 3 bases and at J to 1 base, leaving 8 bases not matched to a gene. The CDR3 sequence is CASSLKGLEGSYNEQFF. In DNA, the CDR3 is TGTGCCAGCAGTTTGAAGGGACTAGAAGGTTCCTACAATGAGCAGTTCTTC.

The rearrangement uses TRBV4-1 and TRBJ2-1, with TRBD1 as a possible D gene (5 bases). Trimming stripped 1 base from V and 9 bases from J, with 16 bases between. Germline lookup yields CDR1 MGHRA and CDR2 YSYEKL. There are 15 residues in the CDR3. In nucleotides, the CDR3 is TGCGCCAGCAGCCAAGTTGACAGCGTCCTCGGTGAGCAGTTCTTC. It codes for CASSQVDSVLGEQFF.